This T cell receptor beta chain was recorded in a study of cytomegalovirus exposure and HLA in healthy donors (dated by TCRdb to about 2017). About the investigation overall: In an earlier analysis of roughly 590 of the donors, roughly 300 Gb of sequence data and approximately 120 million unique TCR beta sequences from some 170 million T cells were reported. Among about 410 genotyped donors of the cohort, an average of about 240,000 unique TCR beta nucleotide sequences was sequenced per donor, of which roughly 17% were non-productive. Typing coverage varied by locus: 629-630 donors for A, B, C, DRB1 and DQB1; around 560 for DQA1; 600 to 610 for DPA1; 450 to 480 for DPB1. In a later analysis, previously published TCR beta repertoires from 550 to 700 donors were re-analyzed and high-resolution HLA genotyping was added so that TCR occurrence patterns could be studied. To decide whether each TCR beta V gene segment behaved as functional or pseudogenic, an earlier analysis of 587 of the donors relied on high-throughput TCR beta sequencing. Among the approximately 400 genotyped donors, around 81% belonged to the genetic ancestry cluster associated with self-reported Caucasian donors. Rather than using new phenotypic data, the later analysis identified candidate immune exposures from TCR beta sequences and from how often those sequences occurred across donors. Using immunosequencing, the study profiled T cell repertoires from 550 to 750 subjects and related those repertoires to cytomegalovirus serostatus. Every repertoire in the discovery cohort had been generated on one and the same sequencing platform. In addition to the first cohort of hundreds of subjects, a separate validation cohort of approximately 130 different subjects was used. To predict cytomegalovirus infection status, the study combined high-throughput TCR immunosequencing, statistical association of individual TCRs with disease status, and machine learning. Approximately 310 gigabases of sequencing data and around 85 million unique TCR sequences made up an early release that covered nearly 650 HLA-typed donors. The aim of the study was to test whether cataloging public T cell receptors could identify signatures of past pathogen exposure. Roughly 5 DR-DQ haplotypes were treated as single units for association and clustering because of strong linkage in the cohort. Genome-wide SNP genotypes for about 60% of the roughly 700 donors were used in a later genetic analysis, which treated that subset as a discovery cohort. Donor age, sex, ethnicity and CMV serostatus were collected together with the repertoire data. HLA typing included class I and class II loci at four-digit resolution.

The library was made by the immunoSEQ multiplex PCR assay. For the multiplex PCR, a mixture combining 60 forward primers for TCR Vbeta segments and 13 reverse primers for TCR Jbeta segments was used. The CDR3 region of rearranged TCR beta genes was amplified from genomic DNA by a multiplex PCR assay. The Illumina HiSeq System was used to sequence the amplified TCR beta libraries as 87-base-pair reads. Per the source publication's procedure: A later analysis tallied 75 million to 95 million unique TCR beta chains across the approximately 670 repertoires, and about 12 million of those chains were shared by two or more donors. To remove PCR and sequencing errors, raw reads were error-corrected and collapsed into unique sequences using a nearest-neighbor algorithm that merged closely related sequences. To assign V, D and J gene segments, CDR3 sequences were aligned to IMGT reference sequences. For a sequence to be retained, a match of at least six nucleotides to both a V gene segment and a J gene segment was required. A rearrangement was called productive if the CDR3 had no stop codons and remained in frame with V and J, and every other rearrangement was called non-productive. Following IMGT convention, CDR3 was defined as the stretch from the second conserved V-encoded cysteine up to the conserved J-encoded phenylalanine. The earlier analysis of some 550 of the donors excluded any sequence lacking an unambiguous match to a single V gene segment. In an earlier analysis of around 590 of the donors, a V segment was called functional when productive rearrangements were above 56.7%, and segregating when the standard deviation between donors exceeded 5%. To diagnose cytomegalovirus status from the catalog of TCR beta chain sequences, a statistical classification framework was built. A later analysis assigned V and J genes by comparing TCR nucleotide sequences with IMGT/GENE-DB human TR gene sequences. The TCRdist pipeline was used in a later analysis to assign CDR3 sequences and most-parsimonious VDJ recombination scenarios. In a later analysis, every TCR beta chain was defined by the combination of its CDR3 amino acid sequence and its V-gene family, and reads without a unique V-gene family were dropped. As a way to deal with suspected cross-contamination and a sequencing artifact, a later analysis dropped hundreds of nucleotide sequences that were highly shared and had low generation probability. For each public chain, a later analysis derived a clonal expansion index from normalized ranks of inferred template counts within each repertoire. A later analysis computed generation probabilities with a VDJ recombination model fitted to out-of-frame rearrangements, and checked the results against IGoR. A later analysis scored TCR-TCR, TCR-HLA and TCR-CMV co-occurrence with hypergeometric tests, applying a repertoire-size bias correction to TCR pairs. To estimate false discovery rates, a later analysis permuted the HLA or CMV assignments 20 times. In a later analysis, co-occurring TCRs were grouped using DBSCAN, with TCRdist sequence similarity added in when clustering inside HLA-allele-positive subsets. Co-occurrence clustering excluded repertoires with fewer than 30,000 or more than 120,000 public chains, plus five with anomalous nucleotide sharing. The table was pulled from immuneACCESS by TCRdb, which kept in-frame rearrangements only. Such tables lose some clones; where checked, under half of the loss comes from unresolved V genes, and the rest has no known cause. For V, J and clone size, that table is used; D and trimming come from the DNA. The table for this sample lists about 140,000 clones; about 61% of them were counted only once. The ten top clones hold around 1.8% of the sample.

General study outcomes and caveats: A further reported finding was that TCR beta sequences accurately predicted the HLA-A and HLA-B alleles for most subjects in the first cohort. At a false discovery rate of 0.05, a later analysis linked around 15,000 TCR beta sequences to specific HLA alleles. Around 16 rarely observed V segments, including chromosome 9 orphons, were excluded from the earlier analysis of about 610 of the donors because counts were too low. Broadly in line with IMGT annotations, most TCR beta V segments showed up in productive rearrangements about 90% or about 30% of the time in an earlier analysis of approximately 600 of the donors. In a later analysis, HLA-associated TCR beta chains were found to be more clonally expanded and to have lower generation probabilities than equally common non-associated chains. According to a later genetic analysis, donors in an Asian-associated ancestry cluster had fewer N-insertions in productive TCRs than the approximately 700-donor mean. It was suggested by the authors that the approach could potentially be generalized to other disease states and immunological phenotypes. In vitro tests confirmed that a few of the cytomegalovirus-associated TCR beta chains recognize cytomegalovirus antigens. Only TCR beta chains were sequenced in this cohort, and the absence of alpha or paired-chain data limited detectable features. V-gene and J-gene trimming of TCR beta chains was associated with a missense DCLRE1C variant in a later genetic analysis, and the association was replicated in an independent cohort. Several of the top co-occurrence clusters appeared to be linked to parvovirus B19, influenza, CMV and Epstein-Barr virus, according to a later analysis. In a later analysis, most CMV-associated TCR beta chains were found to appear HLA-restricted, with HLA associations seemingly driven largely by CMV exposure. Immune exposure information for the cohort was limited to CMV serostatus. Because some donors lacked HLA typing at each locus, the association tests relied only on the typed subset. A later analysis found that TCR association rates varied across HLA loci, with DRB1 alleles showing the most associated TCRs and HLA-C alleles the fewest. A total of about 150 TCR beta chains were listed by the study as associated with cytomegalovirus. Assigning TCR associations to individual alleles was difficult when HLA alleles, especially DR and DQ, strongly co-occurred. Roughly uniform sequencing depth across donors was assumed in presence/absence analyses, although this assumption may not hold. The classifier was reported to diagnose cytomegalovirus status with high specificity and sensitivity in both the original and validation cohorts. A group of highly shared sequence variants was considered likely to be a technical artifact of the sequencing pipeline. Across donors, most TCR sequences were observed very rarely, whereas some public TCRs were present in many individuals. Linkage disequilibrium might explain the correlated functional status among segregating V segments, but an unknown experimental factor could not be excluded.

The cohort comprised several hundred healthy bone marrow donors. At the time of sampling, all cohort members were nominally healthy, though unrecorded immune exposures were likely present. The donor was CMV seronegative and belonged to the group of approximately 320 seronegative cohort members. A peripheral blood sample was provided by each donor, and peripheral blood mononuclear cells were used for TCR beta sequencing. Genomic DNA was extracted from the blood cell samples with the Qiagen DNeasy Blood Extraction Kit. This clone was detected a few times. Its antigen is still unknown. No base qualities exist here, and no much larger clone lies one base off it. The sequence was obtained from a male donor in good health and CMV-seronegative. Sequencing used PBMCs.

The DNA sequence reads TGTGCCAGCAGCTCTGGACTAGCGATTGAGCAGTTCTTC. Its translation is CASSSGLAIEQFF. The chain employs TRBV7-2 and TRBJ2-1, and 9 junctional nucleotides match TRBD2. From V the trimming removes 4 bases and from J it removes 9 bases, while the gene matches leave 4 bases of the junction unaccounted for. The CDR3 covers 13 residues, taking in both the cysteine and the phenylalanine. The only DNA kept is the CDR3, 39 bases in frame from the first base. For CDR1 and CDR2, the germline V gene lists SGHTA and FQGNSA.